Here is one T cell receptor beta chain with its context. The antigen is undetermined. The data belong to a study of CD4+ T cells in melanoma. General study results and limits: In melanoma, neoantigen-specific CD4+ T cells reportedly differed in differentiation state. CD8+ T cell, macrophage and B cell function reportedly correlated with neoantigen-specific CD4+ T cells.

The V end was cut by 5 bases, the J end by 0 bases, with 15 bases between. The length of the CDR3 is 15 residues. Germline V gene lookup returns CDR1 SGHRS and CDR2 YFSETQ. Repertoires were generated with immunoSEQ multiplex PCR, while TCRdb's copy carries only in-frame clones and drops some. The table lists tens of thousands of clones, roughly two thirds of them singletons. This TCR was recovered from a human donor with melanoma. The source material was tumor tissue. This rearrangement joins TRBV5-1 to TRBJ2-7, with unresolved D. Here the CDR3 reads CASREHDVGSYEQYF. The CDR3 nucleotides are TGCGCCAGCAGGGAACACGACGTGGGCTCCTACGAGCAGTACTTC.